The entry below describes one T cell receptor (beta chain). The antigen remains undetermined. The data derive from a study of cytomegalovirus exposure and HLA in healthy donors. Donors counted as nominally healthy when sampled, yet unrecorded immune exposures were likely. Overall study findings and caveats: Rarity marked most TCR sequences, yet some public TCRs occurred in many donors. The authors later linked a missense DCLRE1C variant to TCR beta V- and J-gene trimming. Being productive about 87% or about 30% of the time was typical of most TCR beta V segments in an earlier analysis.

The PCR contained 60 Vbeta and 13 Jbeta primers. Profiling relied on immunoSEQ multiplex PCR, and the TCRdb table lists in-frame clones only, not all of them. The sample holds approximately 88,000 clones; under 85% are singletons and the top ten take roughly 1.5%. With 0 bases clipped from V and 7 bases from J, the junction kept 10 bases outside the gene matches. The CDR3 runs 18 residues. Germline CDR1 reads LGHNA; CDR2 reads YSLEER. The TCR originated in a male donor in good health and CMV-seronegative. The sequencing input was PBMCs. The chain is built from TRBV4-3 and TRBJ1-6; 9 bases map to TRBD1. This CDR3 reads CASSQDGPGDRVNSPLHF. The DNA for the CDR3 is TGCGCCAGCAGCCAAGACGGGCCCGGGGACAGGGTGAATTCACCCCTCCACTTT.